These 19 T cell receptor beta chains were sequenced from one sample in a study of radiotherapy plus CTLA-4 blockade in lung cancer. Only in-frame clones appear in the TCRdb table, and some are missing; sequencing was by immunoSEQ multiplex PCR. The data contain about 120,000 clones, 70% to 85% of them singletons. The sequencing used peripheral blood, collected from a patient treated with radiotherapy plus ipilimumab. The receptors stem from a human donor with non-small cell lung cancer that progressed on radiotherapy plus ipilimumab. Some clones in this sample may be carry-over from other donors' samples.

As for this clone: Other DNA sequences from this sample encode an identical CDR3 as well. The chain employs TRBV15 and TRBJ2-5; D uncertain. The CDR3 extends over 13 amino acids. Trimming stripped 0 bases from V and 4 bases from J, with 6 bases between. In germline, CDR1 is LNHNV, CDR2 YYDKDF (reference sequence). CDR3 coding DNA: TGTGCCACCAGCAGAGACCGCGGAGAGACCCAGTACTTC. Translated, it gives CATSRDRGETQYF.

CDR3 sequence: CASSVQIAETQYF. CDR3 nucleotide sequence: TGTGCCAGCAGCGTACAGATCGCCGAGACCCAGTACTTC. The rearrangement links TRBV9 to TRBJ2-5; D unclear. Deletions cut 1 base from V and 5 bases from J, with 9 bases between. The CDR3 loop spans 13 amino acids. CDR1 and CDR2 (germline): SGDLS, YYNGEE.

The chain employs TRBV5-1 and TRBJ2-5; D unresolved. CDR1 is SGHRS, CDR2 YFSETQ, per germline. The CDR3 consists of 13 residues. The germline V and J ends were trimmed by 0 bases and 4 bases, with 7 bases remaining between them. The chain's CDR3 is CASSLGVGETQYF. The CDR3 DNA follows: TGCGCCAGCAGCTTGGGGGTGGGAGAGACCCAGTACTTC.

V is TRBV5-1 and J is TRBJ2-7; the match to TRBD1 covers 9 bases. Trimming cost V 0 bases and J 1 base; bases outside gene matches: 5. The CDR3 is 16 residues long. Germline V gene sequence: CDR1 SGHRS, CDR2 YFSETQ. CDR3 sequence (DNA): TGCGCCAGCAGCTTGGACCTCGGACAGGGGTCCTACGAGCAGTACTTC. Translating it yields CASSLDLGQGSYEQYF.

The CDR3 nucleotides are TGTGCCAGCAGCAAGACTAGCGGGGGGGCACAGAATGAGCAGTTCTTC. It yields the protein CASSKTSGGAQNEQFF. This rearrangement joins TRBV7-9 to TRBJ2-1, with 14 bases fitting TRBD2. Germline-derived CDR1 and CDR2 are SEHNR and FQNEAQ (reference sequence). After removal of 5 bases from V and 7 bases from J, the junction contained 7 bases not matched to a gene. This CDR3 spans 16 amino acids.

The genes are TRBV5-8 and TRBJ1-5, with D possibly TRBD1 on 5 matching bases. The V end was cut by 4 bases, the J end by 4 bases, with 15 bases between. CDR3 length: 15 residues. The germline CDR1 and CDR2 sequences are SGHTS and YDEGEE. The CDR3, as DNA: TGTGCCAGCAGCACGTATCAGGGCCAAAATCAGCCCCAGCATTTT. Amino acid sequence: CASSTYQGQNQPQHF.

The chain's CDR3 is CASSLLGQGARGYTF. The CDR3 nucleotides read TGTGCCAGCAGTTTATTAGGACAGGGGGCGCGTGGCTACACCTTC. The chain recombines TRBV27 with TRBJ1-2; 11 nucleotides line up with TRBD1. Germline V gene lookup returns CDR1 MNHEY and CDR2 SMNVEV (reference sequence). The CDR3 has 15 amino acids. V lost 1 base, J lost 7 bases, and 5 bases stayed unmatched.

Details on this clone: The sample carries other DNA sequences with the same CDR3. CDR3 region: CASSVSQGNNIQYF. In DNA form, the CDR3 reads TGTGCCAGCAGCGTAAGCCAGGGAAATAACATTCAGTACTTC. This rearrangement joins TRBV9 to TRBJ2-4, with D possibly TRBD1 on 5 matching bases. CDR3 size: 14 residues. Germline CDR1 and CDR2: SGDLS and YYNGEE. Trimming left V 1 base short and J 7 bases short, with 12 bases between. Full variable domain (remainder filled in from reference TRBV9 and TRBJ2-4): DSGVTQTPKHLITATGQRVTLRCSPRSGDLSVYWYQQSLDQGLQFLIQYYNGEERAKGNILERFSAQQFPDLHSELNLSSLELGDSALYFCASSVSQGNNIQYFGAGTRLSVL.

The CDR3 nucleotides are TGTGCCAGCAGTTCCCCCTCCTACACAGGGGCGAACACTGAAGCTTTCTTT. This gives the protein CASSSPSYTGANTEAFF. The rearrangement uses TRBV28 and TRBJ1-1, with 7 bases aligning to TRBD1. The length of the CDR3 is 17 residues. The V segment lost 4 bases and the J segment 1 base; nucleotides outside the gene matches: 12. Germline CDR1 and CDR2: MDHEN and SYDVKM.

DNA for the CDR3: TGTGCCAGCCGCCGTGGGGGCCCACGGCAAGAGACCCAGTACTTC. It yields the protein CASRRGGPRQETQYF. The chain employs TRBV6-5 and TRBJ2-5; a possible D gene is TRBD1 (6 bases). CDR1 MNHEY and CDR2 SVGAGI come from the germline V gene. The V end was cut by 8 bases, the J end by 2 bases, with 18 bases between. The CDR3 has 15 residues.

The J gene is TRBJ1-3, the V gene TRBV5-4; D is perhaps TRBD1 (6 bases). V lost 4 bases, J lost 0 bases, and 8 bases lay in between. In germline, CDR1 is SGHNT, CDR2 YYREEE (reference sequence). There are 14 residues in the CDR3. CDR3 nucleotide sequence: TGTGCCAGCAGCCTAGGGGGCTCTGGAAACACCATATATTTT. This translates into CASSLGGSGNTIYF.

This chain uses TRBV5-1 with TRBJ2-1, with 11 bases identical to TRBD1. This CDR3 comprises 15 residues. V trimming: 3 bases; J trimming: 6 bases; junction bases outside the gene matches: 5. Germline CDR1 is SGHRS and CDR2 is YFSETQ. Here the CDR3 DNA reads TGCGCCAGCAGCTGGACCGGGACAGGGGGCAATGAGCAGTTCTTC. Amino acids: CASSWTGTGGNEQFF.

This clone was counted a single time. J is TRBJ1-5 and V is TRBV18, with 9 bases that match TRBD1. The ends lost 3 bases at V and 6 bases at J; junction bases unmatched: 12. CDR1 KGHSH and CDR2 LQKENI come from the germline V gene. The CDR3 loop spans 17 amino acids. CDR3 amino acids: CASSPLPSTGGGQPQHF. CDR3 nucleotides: TGTGCCAGCTCACCTCTCCCCAGTACAGGGGGCGGTCAGCCCCAGCATTTT.

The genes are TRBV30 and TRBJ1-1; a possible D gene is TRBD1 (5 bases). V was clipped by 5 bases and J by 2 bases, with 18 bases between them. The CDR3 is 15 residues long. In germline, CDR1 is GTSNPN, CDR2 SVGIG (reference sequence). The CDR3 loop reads CAWALVGALNTEAFF. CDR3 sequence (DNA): TGTGCCTGGGCGTTAGTTGGGGCGCTTAACACTGAAGCTTTCTTT.

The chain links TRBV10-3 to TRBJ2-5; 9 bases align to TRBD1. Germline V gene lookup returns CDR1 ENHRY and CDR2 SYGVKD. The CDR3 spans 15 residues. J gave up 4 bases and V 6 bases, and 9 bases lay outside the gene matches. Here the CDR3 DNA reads TGTGCCATCAGCGATAGGGGACAGGGTATAGAGACCCAGTACTTC. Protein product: CAISDRGQGIETQYF.

CDR3 in amino acids: CASSLGALNTEAFF. CDR3 sequence (DNA): TGTGCCAGCAGCTTAGGAGCTTTGAACACTGAAGCTTTCTTT. V and J are TRBV7-3 and TRBJ1-1; D unclear. Germline CDR1 SGHTA, CDR2 FQGTGA. The CDR3 is 14 amino acids. V shed 2 bases and J shed 0 bases, with 7 bases lying between them.

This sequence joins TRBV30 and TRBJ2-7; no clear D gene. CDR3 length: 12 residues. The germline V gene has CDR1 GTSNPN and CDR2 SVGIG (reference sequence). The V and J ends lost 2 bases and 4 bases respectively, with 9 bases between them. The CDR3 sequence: CAWSTYRYEQYF. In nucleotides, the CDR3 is TGTGCCTGGAGTACCTACAGATACGAGCAGTACTTC.

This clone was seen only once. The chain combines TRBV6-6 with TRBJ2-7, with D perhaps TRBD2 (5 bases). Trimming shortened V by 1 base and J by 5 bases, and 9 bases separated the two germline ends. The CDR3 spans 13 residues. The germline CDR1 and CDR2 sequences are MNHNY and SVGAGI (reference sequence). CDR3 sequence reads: CASSYFKGDEQYF. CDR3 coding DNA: TGTGCCAGCAGTTACTTTAAGGGAGACGAGCAGTACTTC.

The CDR3 coding sequence is TGTGCCAGCAGCGAACCGTCGACAGGGGGCGATTCACCCCTCCACTTT. Its translation is CASSEPSTGGDSPLHF. J is TRBJ1-6 and V is TRBV4-2; the match to TRBD1 covers 10 bases. J gave up 8 bases and V 5 bases, and 9 bases lay outside the gene matches. There are 16 residues in the CDR3. CDR1 is LGHNA and CDR2 is YNFKEQ in the germline V gene.